This T cell receptor (beta chain) was recovered during a study of blood T cell repertoires in COVID-19. CDR3 size: 13 residues. V gave up 0 bases and J gave up 10 bases; unmatched junction bases: 1. Germline CDR1 is SGDLS and CDR2 is YYNGEE. The table came from immunoSEQ multiplex PCR; TCRdb's copy has only in-frame clones and leaves some out. Here the sample spans about 160,000 clones, 82% being singletons. The receptor was isolated from an elderly woman with active or convalescent COVID-19. The V call is TRBV9, the J call TRBJ2-1, with 10 positions matching TRBD1. The sequenced sample consisted of peripheral blood. The CDR3 sequence: CASSVGGQGEQFF. In DNA, the CDR3 is TGTGCCAGCAGCGTAGGGGGACAGGGGGAGCAGTTCTTC.